The source of this TCR beta chain is a study of blood T cells in healthy people across ages. Findings and caveats of the study: A strong correlation between TCR beta diversity and naive T cell percentage was seen.

This CDR3 has 14 amino acids. The V end was cut by 10 bases, the J end by 7 bases, with 20 bases between. Germline V gene sequence: CDR1 ENHRY, CDR2 SYGVKD. To note about this clonotype: Its antigen is unknown.

Primers used in a second PCR of about 7 to 12 cycles were a sample-barcoded 5' primer and a J-beta primer mix. TCRdb re-analysed the 5' RACE reads in MiXCR, keeping a single row per CDR3 protein. The sample carries over a million distinct CDR3 sequences, 40% to 45% recorded once. The receptor's source is a woman aged 55-69 years in good health. V is TRBV10-3 and J is TRBJ2-1; the D gene is possibly TRBD1 (6 bases). The sequenced material came from blood. The CDR3, as DNA: TGTGCCACCACAGGGCTCCCACAAACGAATGAGCAGTTCTTC. As protein: CATTGLPQTNEQFF.